This T cell receptor beta chain is from a study of OX40 agonist ivuxolimab in advanced cancers. Background for the entire study: The costimulatory receptor OX40 (CD134) was targeted by ivuxolimab, a fully human IgG2 agonistic monoclonal antibody. The purpose of peripheral TCRbeta sequencing was to test whether ivuxolimab changed TCR sequence diversity and led to clonal T-cell expansion. Intravenous ivuxolimab was administered to patients every 2 weeks at six dose levels: 0.01, 0.1, 0.3, 1.5, 3 and 10 mg/kg. The dose-escalation cohort was roughly 87% male with a mean age of around 62 years, ranging from roughly 20 to 80. Of the approximately 50 patients in dose escalation, around 19 had hepatocellular carcinoma, around 15 had melanoma, 9 had renal cell carcinoma and 9 had head and neck cancer. The paper reports the monotherapy dose-escalation portion (N of about 52 patients) of the phase I ivuxolimab trial. Partial responses occurred in three dose-escalation patients, of whom one had hepatocellular carcinoma and two had cutaneous melanoma. Prior anti-PD-1, anti-PD-L1 or anti-CTLA-4 therapy was permitted, and checkpoint inhibitors had been received by about two fifths of dose-escalation patients.

The trial excluded patients who had a history of autoimmune disease or were on systemic immunosuppression. Peripheral blood for TCR sequencing was drawn from every dose cohort at baseline, at cycle 4 day 1 and at cycle 7 day 1. Samples came from an open-label, multicenter, first-in-human phase I dose-escalation trial of ivuxolimab. The trial enrolled adults with locally advanced or metastatic head and neck squamous cell, hepatocellular, melanoma or renal cell carcinoma. Before TCR sequencing, CD4+ T cells and CD8+ T cells from peripheral blood were sorted into separate populations. Genomic DNA was isolated from the sorted cells so that the TCRbeta CDR3 region could be sequenced. The immunoSEQ Assay was used to sequence the TCRbeta CDR3 regions. The table comes from immuneACCESS by way of TCRdb, which keeps in-frame sequences with V and J called. Part of the clones is missing from these tables; in studies checked, under half for an unresolved V gene and the rest for unknown reasons. This sample comprises 85,000 to 130,000 clones, just over 90% of them detected only once. The ten largest make up roughly 0.3% of the sample.

V loses 3 bases at its end and J loses 2 bases; junction bases beyond the gene matches: 11. CDR1 and CDR2, per the germline V gene, are SGHTA and FQGTGA. From its cysteine to its phenylalanine, the CDR3 spans 18 amino acids. Only the CDR3 part of the read is kept: 54 bases, read in frame from the first base. Broader findings and caveats from the paper: On average, CD8+ T cells showed more expanded clones than CD4+ T cells after ivuxolimab. In the 0.1-3.0 mg/kg groups, partial responders had among the lowest normalized peripheral clonal expansion, particularly in CD8+ T cells. Low levels of normalized T-cell clonal expansion were also seen in some patients who did not respond. At doses from 0.1 to 3.0 mg/kg, clonal expansion was seen in both CD4+ and CD8+ blood T cells between baseline and week 6. The antigen specificity of the clonally expanded peripheral T cells was not determined.

About this clone itself: The clone's antigen remains unknown. Base qualities are not at hand, and no much larger clone is one base apart.

The starting material was CD4+ or CD8+ T cells sorted from blood, obtained in a trial of the OX40 agonist ivuxolimab. In this chain, TRBV7-3 is recombined with TRBJ2-3; 10 nucleotides in the junction match TRBD1. The clonotype was recovered from an adult with an advanced solid tumor such as melanoma, head and neck, liver or kidney cancer. The CDR3 region: CASSFGRTGGQITDTQYF. At the DNA level, the sequence is TGTGCCAGCAGCTTTGGGAGGACAGGGGGACAGATCACAGATACGCAGTATTTT.